Following are 16 T cell receptor beta chains from one sample sequenced in a study of patients and donors after allogeneic stem cell transplantation. One entry per CDR3 protein, called by TCRdb with MiXCR from the RT-PCR reads. The sample records some 960,000 distinct CDR3 sequences, more than 15% being singletons. The sample consisted of blood, either unsorted or a sorted T cell fraction (not recorded which). The receptors stem from a human donor who was either an allogeneic HSCT recipient or a stem cell or donor lymphocyte infusion donor (not recorded which). It is not recorded whose cells these are; they may come from a transplant donor.

The V gene is TRBV25-1, the J gene TRBJ2-3; the match to TRBD2 covers 11 bases. The CDR3 runs to 17 residues. The V gene's germline CDR1 is MGHDK and CDR2 SYGVNS. V lost 6 bases, J lost 0 bases, and 8 bases stayed unmatched. CDR3 sequence: CASSWLSSGGSTDTQYF. CDR3 DNA: TGTGCCAGCAGCTGGCTTTCTAGCGGGGGGAGCACAGATACGCAGTATTTT.

This clonotype is a singleton in its sample. The chain is built from TRBV5-1 and TRBJ2-7; 10 nucleotides agree with TRBD2. Looked up from germline, CDR1 is SGHRS and CDR2 is YFSETQ. The CDR3 spans 14 residues. The ends lost 4 bases at V and 4 bases at J; junction bases unmatched: 5. Here the CDR3 reads CASSRSGGGYEQYF. CDR3 coding DNA: TGCGCCAGCAGCCGAAGCGGGGGGGGATACGAGCAGTACTTC.

This clonotype was seen more than once but under ten times. V usage is TRBV5-1 and J usage is TRBJ2-3, with D perhaps TRBD1 (5 bases). Germline CDR1 is SGHRS and CDR2 is YFSETQ. V gave up 2 bases and J gave up 0 bases, with 10 bases separating them. The CDR3 is 15 residues long. For the CDR3, the DNA is TGCGCCAGCAGCTTATCAGGGCCTAGCACAGATACGCAGTATTTT. Its protein is CASSLSGPSTDTQYF.

This clonotype has just a few counts. This sequence joins TRBV12-3 or TRBV12-4 and TRBJ1-1; 8 nucleotides match TRBD1. The CDR3 is made up of 16 amino acids. J gave up 0 bases and V 5 bases, and 8 bases lay outside the gene matches. The CDR3 is CASSLRQGPMNTEAFF. The CDR3 nucleotides are TGTGCCAGCAGTCTCCGACAGGGGCCCATGAACACTGAAGCTTTCTTT.

This clonotype appeared many times. The chain employs TRBV20-1 and TRBJ1-1, with D hard to call. The CDR3 extends over 14 amino acids. Trimming took 0 bases from V and 4 from J, leaving 12 bases between them. The germline gives CDR1 DFQATT, CDR2 SNEGSKA (reference sequence). CDR3 in amino acids: CSARDLSAGTEAFF. DNA of the CDR3: TGCAGTGCTAGAGACCTATCGGCAGGCACTGAAGCTTTCTTT.

The genes are TRBV20-1 and TRBJ2-5; 13 positions agree with TRBD2. The ends lost 3 bases at V and 5 bases at J; junction bases unmatched: 9. Germline V CDR1 and CDR2: DFQATT, SNEGSKA (reference sequence). The CDR3 runs 16 residues. The CDR3: CSARILAGGPVETQYF. The CDR3 region has the DNA TGCAGTGCTAGGATACTAGCGGGAGGGCCGGTTGAGACCCAGTACTTC.

Ten or more counts support this clonotype. This chain links TRBV12-3 or TRBV12-4 with TRBJ2-1; D uncertain. V lost 7 bases, J lost 7 bases, and 8 bases lay in between. The CDR3 loop spans 11 amino acids. The CDR3 bases are TGTGCCAGCACCGTCAAGAATGAGCAGTTCTTC. Protein: CASTVKNEQFF.

The chain is built from TRBV25-1 and TRBJ1-1; weak D call: TRBD1 (5 bases). The germline CDR1 and CDR2 sequences are MGHDK and SYGVNS. The CDR3 covers 17 residues. V lost 11 bases to trimming and J lost 0 bases, with 25 bases between them. In nucleotides, the CDR3 is TGTGCCGGCGGCTCCGGGACGCGCCGCTCCATGAACACTGAAGCTTTCTTT. This translates into CAGGSGTRRSMNTEAFF. Supplemented by reference TRBV25-1 and TRBJ1-1, the full variable domain reads EADIYQTPRYLVIGTGKKITLECSQTMGHDKMYWYQQDPGMELHLIHYSYGVNSTEKGDLSSESTVSRIRTEHFPLTLESARPSHTSQYLCAGGSGTRRSMNTEAFFGQGTRLTVV.

This clonotype was detected only a few times. The rearrangement uses TRBV12-3 or TRBV12-4 and TRBJ2-2; D possibly matches TRBD1 or TRBD2 (7 bases each). The CDR3 runs 19 residues. Deletions cut 5 bases from V and 0 bases from J, with 22 bases between. In DNA form, the CDR3 reads TGTGCCAGCAGTCGACAGGGAAGGGGGGGAACCGCGAACACCGGGGAGCTGTTTTTT. It specifies CASSRQGRGGTANTGELFF.

In this sample, this clonotype turned up many times. The V call is TRBV7-9, the J call TRBJ1-6; D gene uncertain. The CDR3 is made up of 14 amino acids. The V gene's germline CDR1 is SEHNR and CDR2 FQNEAQ (reference sequence). Between the trimmed V and J ends, which lost 1 base and 9 bases, there was a span of 10 bases. For the CDR3, the DNA is TGTGCCAGCAGCTTAGAGGGCCGTAGTTCACCCCTCCACTTT. It codes for CASSLEGRSSPLHF.

The chain combines TRBV14 with TRBJ2-1, with unresolved D. The CDR3 extends over 12 amino acids. V was trimmed by 10 bases and J by 7 bases, leaving 14 bases between them. Germline CDR1 is SGHDN and CDR2 is FVKESK. CDR3 nucleotides: TGTGCCACCTCGGACCGTGAGAATGAGCAGTTCTTC. Amino acids: CATSDRENEQFF.

V is TRBV10-3 and J is TRBJ2-6; 8 positions agree with TRBD2. After removal of 4 bases from V and 0 bases from J, the junction contained 5 bases not matched to a gene. The CDR3 length is 17 residues. Germline CDR1 is ENHRY and CDR2 is SYGVKD. The CDR3 here is CAISGGTRTSGANVLTF. In nucleotides, the CDR3 is TGTGCCATCAGTGGGGGGACTAGGACCTCTGGGGCCAACGTCCTGACTTTC.

This clonotype was counted a few times. The chain has TRBV24-1 and TRBJ2-5; weak D call: TRBD1 (5 bases). V lost 3 bases, J lost 9 bases, and 16 bases lay in between. The CDR3 has 14 residues. Germline CDR1 is KGHDR and CDR2 is SFDVKD. In DNA form, the CDR3 reads TGTGCCACCAGTGATCAGGCAGGGAATAGGCCCCAGTACTTC. It codes for CATSDQAGNRPQYF.

This clonotype was picked up a small number of times. The chain's CDR3 is CASSPDRGQFTGELFF. In DNA, the CDR3 is TGTGCCAGCAGCCCCGACAGGGGGCAATTCACCGGGGAGCTGTTTTTT. The genes are TRBV6-1 and TRBJ2-2; 10 bases are a match to TRBD1. CDR3 length equals 16 residues. With V trimmed by 6 bases and J by 4 bases, 8 bases remained unmatched. Germline V gene lookup returns CDR1 MNHNS and CDR2 SASEGT.

This clonotype has more than one count but fewer than ten. The J gene is TRBJ2-1, the V gene TRBV24-1; perhaps TRBD2 as D (6 bases). Germline V CDR1 and CDR2: KGHDR, SFDVKD. V was cut by 3 bases and J by 3 bases, with 11 bases left in between. The CDR3 is 15 amino acids. The CDR3 sequence: CATSDPEEGYNEQFF. DNA of the CDR3: TGTGCCACCAGTGATCCCGAGGAGGGCTACAATGAGCAGTTCTTC.

The CDR3 nucleotides read TGTGCCAGCAGCTTAGCTTCATATCAATCCTACGAGCAGTACTTC. Protein: CASSLASYQSYEQYF. The V call is TRBV11-2, the J call TRBJ2-7, with D hard to call. Germline V lookup: CDR1 SGHAT, CDR2 FQNNGV. The CDR3 runs to 15 residues. Deletions cut 1 base from V and 1 base from J, with 11 bases between.